These T cell receptor beta chains were read from a single sample in a study of radiotherapy plus CTLA-4 blockade in lung cancer. Using immunoSEQ multiplex PCR, the repertoire was profiled, and TCRdb retains in-frame clones only, with some absent. The data contain about 59,000 clones, around 74% of them singletons. This sample comprised peripheral blood, obtained from a patient treated with radiotherapy plus ipilimumab. Receptors originate from a human donor with non-small cell lung cancer whose response to radiotherapy plus ipilimumab could not be evaluated. Both conserved end residues are part of each CDR3. A D gene is named only where the DNA matches it firmly. Size values are once, few and many counts, or a class for expanded clones, and some rows have none.

j_gene | v_gene | d_gene | abundance | CDR3nt | CDR3aa
TRBJ2-2 | TRBV7-7 | TRBD1 | medium-sized | TGTGCCAGCAGCTCTCAGACAGGGGGCTTGACCGGGGAGCTGTTTTTT | CASSSQTGGLTGELFF
TRBJ2-5 | TRBV7-2 | NA | NA | TGTGCCAGCAGCCCCTCCGCCACCGGGGTACAAGAGACCCAGTACTTC | CASSPSATGVQETQYF
TRBJ2-7 | TRBV5-1 | TRBD1 | NA | TGCGCCAGCAGCTTGGGGACAGGGACCTACGAGCAGTACTTC | CASSLGTGTYEQYF
TRBJ1-1 | TRBV28 | NA | NA | TGTGCCAGCAGTTCCCCGGGGGGCGGGGGCACTGAAGCTTTCTTT | CASSSPGGGGTEAFF
TRBJ2-3 | TRBV5-4 | TRBD2 | NA | TGTGCCAGCAGCTCTCGGACTAGCGGGGGCTCAGATACGCAGTATTTT | CASSSRTSGGSDTQYF
TRBJ2-7 | TRBV11-2 | NA | NA | TGTGCCAGCAGCTTAGTACAGACCTACGAGCAGTACTTC | CASSLVQTYEQYF
TRBJ2-2 | TRBV7-9 | NA | NA | TGTGCCAGCAGCCTCCTGCTAGTGGCGAACACCGGGGAGCTGTTTTTT | CASSLLLVANTGELFF
TRBJ2-3 | TRBV25-1 | TRBD1 | NA | TGTGCCAGCAGTGCGGGACAGAGCACAGATACGCAGTATTTT | CASSAGQSTDTQYF
TRBJ2-2 | TRBV29-1 | NA | NA | TGCAGCGTTGAAAGGGAGACGGGCAGGGGGGCGACCGGGGAGCTGTTTTTT | CSVERETGRGATGELFF
TRBJ2-5 | TRBV19 | NA | NA | TGTGCCAGTAGTATAGATTTGGGGGCCGGGGAGACCCAGTACTTC | CASSIDLGAGETQYF
TRBJ2-5 | TRBV7-2 | NA | NA | TGTGCCAGCAGATCCACTAGAGTGGCAGAGACCCAGTACTTC | CASRSTRVAETQYF
TRBJ1-1 | TRBV9 | TRBD1 | few | TGTGCCAGCAGCGAGAGGCCCGGGACAGAAGCTGAAGCTTTCTTT | CASSERPGTEAEAFF
TRBJ2-5 | TRBV7-9 | NA | NA | TGTGCCAGCAGCTCGATGGGGGGTACCCAAGAGACCCAGTACTTC | CASSSMGGTQETQYF
TRBJ2-1 | TRBV5-1 | TRBD1 | NA | TGCGCCAGCAGCCCTTTTGGACAGGGGAACCTCAATGAGCAGTTCTTC | CASSPFGQGNLNEQFF
TRBJ1-2 | TRBV9 | TRBD1 | NA | TGTGCCAGCAGCGAATATGCTTCTCCGGGACAGGGTCATGGCTACACCTTC | CASSEYASPGQGHGYTF
TRBJ2-7 | TRBV14 | NA | NA | TGTGCCAGCAGCCAAGAAACAGGTTACGAGCAGTACTTC | CASSQETGYEQYF